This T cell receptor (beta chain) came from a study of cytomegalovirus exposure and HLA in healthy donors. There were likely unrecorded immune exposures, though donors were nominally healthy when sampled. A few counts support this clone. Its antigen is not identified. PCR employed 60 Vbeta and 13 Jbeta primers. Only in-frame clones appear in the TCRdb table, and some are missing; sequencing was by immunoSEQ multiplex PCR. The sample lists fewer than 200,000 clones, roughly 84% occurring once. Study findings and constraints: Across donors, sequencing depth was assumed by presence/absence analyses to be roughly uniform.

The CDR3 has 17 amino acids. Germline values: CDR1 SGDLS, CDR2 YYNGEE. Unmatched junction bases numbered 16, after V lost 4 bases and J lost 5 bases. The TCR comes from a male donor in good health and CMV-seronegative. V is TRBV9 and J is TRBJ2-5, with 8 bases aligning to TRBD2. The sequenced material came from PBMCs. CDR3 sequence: CASSPRGAGDSAETQYF. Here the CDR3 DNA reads TGTGCCAGCAGCCCGCGTGGAGCGGGAGATTCCGCGGAGACCCAGTACTTC. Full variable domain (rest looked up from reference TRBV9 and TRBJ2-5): DSGVTQTPKHLITATGQRVTLRCSPRSGDLSVYWYQQSLDQGLQFLIQYYNGEERAKGNILERFSAQQFPDLHSELNLSSLELGDSALYFCASSPRGAGDSAETQYFGPGTRLLVL.